This T cell receptor beta chain was recorded in a study of stem cell transplantation in POMP-related autoinflammatory disease. Study-level information: Before transplant: CD4+ naive skewing, low CD8+ proportions, reduced cytokine secretion.

The CDR3 runs to 16 residues. With 5 bases clipped from V and 5 bases from J, the junction kept 8 bases outside the gene matches. Germline CDR1 SGHTA, CDR2 FQGTGA. Clones were read by immunoSEQ multiplex PCR, and TCRdb kept only the in-frame ones, dropping some. The sample consists of some 33,000 clones, around nine tenths of them appearing once. PRAID featured immunodeficiency plus autoinflammation. This sequence was found in a human donor with POMP-related autoinflammation and immune dysregulation (PRAID). The sequencing here drew on CD4+ T cells from PBMCs, taken before stem cell transplantation. This chain joins TRBV7-3 and TRBJ2-2; 10 bases are shared with TRBD1. CDR3 residues: CASSPRDRGQTGELFF. The CDR3 DNA follows: TGTGCCAGCAGCCCCCGAGACAGGGGGCAAACCGGGGAGCTGTTTTTT.